These 7 T cell receptor beta chains were all obtained from the same sample, sequenced in a study of shared clonotypes between healthy human individuals. Sequencing was performed with immunoSEQ multiplex PCR; in TCRdb, only in-frame clones are kept and a portion is missing. The table lists 850,000 to 1,200,000 clones, about 80% of them singletons, with approximately 1.5% in the top ten. Source material: memory CD4+ T cells sorted from blood. Noted subset: CD45RA-negative fraction. These receptors all come from a man younger than 35 in good health.

The chain carries TRBV18 and TRBJ1-5, with 8 bases that match TRBD1. Looked up from germline, CDR1 is KGHSH and CDR2 is LQKENI. With V trimmed by 4 bases and J by 0 bases, 2 bases remained unmatched. The CDR3 loop spans 15 amino acids. The CDR3 region is CASSLTGDSNQPQHF. In DNA form, the CDR3 reads TGTGCCAGCTCACTGACAGGGGATAGCAATCAGCCCCAGCATTTT.

A word on this clone: A read error may be the cause here, since a much bigger clone is one base away. The CDR3 bases are TGTGCCAGCAGCCGGACAGGGGGCTCCTACGAGCAGTACTTC. Residues: CASSRTGGSYEQYF. The gene calls are TRBV28 and TRBJ2-5, with 10 bases that match TRBD1. The last part of the DNA fits TRBJ2-7 better; the J call may be wrong. This CDR3 comprises 14 residues. Germline loops: CDR1 MDHEN, CDR2 SYDVKM.

The chain recombines TRBV2 with TRBJ1-6; D might be TRBD1 (5 bases). V was trimmed by 3 bases and J by 0 bases, leaving 6 bases between them. The CDR3 is 15 residues long. Germline CDR1 reads SNHLY; CDR2 reads FYNNEI. CDR3 amino acids: CASSEGPSYNSPLHF. The DNA of the CDR3 is TGTGCCAGCAGTGAGGGGCCCTCCTATAATTCACCCCTCCACTTT.

The V and J genes are TRBV7-9 and TRBJ1-3, with a tentative D call TRBD1 (5 bases). This CDR3 is built from 12 residues. CDR1 and CDR2 (germline): SEHNR, FQNEAQ (reference sequence). The V end was cut by 8 bases, the J end by 6 bases, with 11 bases between. In DNA, the CDR3 is TGTGCCAGCCGCAGGGCCGAAAACACCATATATTTT. Residues: CASRRAENTIYF.

The chain couples TRBV5-4 to TRBJ2-3; D not certain. Trimming pared 1 base from V and 4 bases from J, leaving 10 bases between. CDR3 length equals 14 residues. The V gene's germline CDR1 is SGHNT and CDR2 YYREEE (reference sequence). The CDR3 region is CASSLTAGADTQYF. CDR3 bases: TGTGCCAGCAGCTTGACAGCAGGAGCAGATACGCAGTATTTT.

The chain recombines TRBV30 with TRBJ2-2, with D uncertain. This CDR3 is 11 amino acids long. Trimming removed 5 bases at V and 3 bases at J, with 4 bases between. In germline, CDR1 is GTSNPN, CDR2 SVGIG (reference sequence). The CDR3: CAWYDTGELFF. For the CDR3, the DNA is TGTGCCTGGTATGACACCGGGGAGCTGTTTTTT.

The chain combines TRBV20-1 with TRBJ1-1; D ambiguous. Deletions cut 3 bases from V and 4 bases from J, with 3 bases between. This CDR3 has 10 amino acids. The germline gives CDR1 DFQATT, CDR2 SNEGSKA (reference sequence). The CDR3 loop reads CSARITEAFF. In nucleotides, the CDR3 is TGCAGTGCTAGGATCACTGAAGCTTTCTTT.